This TCR beta chain was found in a study of early T cells in non-severe SARS-CoV-2 infection. Study information: With bulk RNA from unsorted whole blood as input, sequencing yielded unpaired chains.

V lost 3 bases, J lost 0 bases, and 8 bases lay in between. The CDR3 is 14 amino acids. This clonotype was observed a few times. Individual cDNA molecules received unique molecular identifiers during library preparation. TCRdb re-analysed the 5' RACE reads in MiXCR, keeping a single row per CDR3 protein. The sample includes more than 60,000 distinct CDR3 sequences, roughly an eighth of them seen just once. The sequenced sample was whole blood. The rearrangement links TRBV12-3 or TRBV12-4 to TRBJ2-5; D is possibly TRBD2 (5 bases). The source of this sequence is an adult who was a healthcare worker with PCR-confirmed SARS-CoV-2 infection or an uninfected control (not recorded which). The CDR3 sequence is CASSLLAYQETQYF. CDR3 bases: TGTGCCAGCAGTTTGTTAGCGTACCAAGAGACCCAGTACTTC.